This T cell receptor (beta chain) derives from a study of blood T cell repertoires in COVID-19. As for the study in general: The cDNA or gDNA used as material had been derived from T cells, B-cell-depleted T cells, or PBMCs.

Only one count was recorded for this clone. Germline CDR1 reads MDHEN; CDR2 reads SYDVKM. The CDR3 runs 15 residues. With V trimmed by 3 bases and J by 9 bases, 7 bases remained unmatched. Under the authors' procedure: Reference gene primers were amplified, and this amplification served to estimate nucleated cell counts. Data came from immunoSEQ multiplex PCR; TCRdb stores just in-frame clones and leaves some out. V, J and clone size were drawn from that table, and D and trimming were deduced from the DNA. The table lists around 240,000 clones, about 83% of them singletons. The cohort comprised adults aged 18 to 89 years residing in approximately 25 US areas. For recovered donors of Cohort 3, there were two negative PCRs, clearance, or symptom resolution.

The material sequenced was PBMCs or T cells enriched from blood (not recorded which). This TCR came from a woman between 50 and 59 years old who had recovered from COVID-19. The genes are TRBV28 and TRBJ2-1; 11 bases line up with TRBD1. CDR3 in amino acids: CASSLDRGLPLEQFF. CDR3 sequence (DNA): TGTGCCAGCAGTTTGGACAGGGGGCTTCCCCTTGAGCAGTTCTTC.